This entry lists 19 T cell receptor beta chains sequenced from one sample in a study of cytotoxic CD8 clonotypes in ibrutinib-treated CLL. Sequenced by immunoSEQ multiplex PCR; TCRdb stores in-frame clones only, minus some. In the table there are approximately 340,000 clones, 60% to 80% of which are singletons. The input for sequencing was PBMCs, taken after 36 months of ibrutinib treatment. Receptor source: a human donor with chronic lymphocytic leukemia.

This chain joins TRBV5-6 and TRBJ1-2; perhaps TRBD1 as D (5 bases). The length of the CDR3 is 13 residues. The V end was cut by 2 bases, the J end by 3 bases, with 8 bases between. CDR1 is SGHDT and CDR2 is YYEEEE in the germline V gene. CDR3 bases: TGTGCCAGCAGCTTTCCGGGGGACTATGGCTACACCTTC. It encodes CASSFPGDYGYTF.

This clone has only a few counts. The chain links TRBV9 to TRBJ1-5; D uncertain. The CDR3 runs 15 residues. CDR1 SGDLS and CDR2 YYNGEE come from the germline V gene. V lost 0 bases and J 2 bases, leaving 9 bases between the germline ends. CDR3 protein: CASSVEGIGNQPQHF. CDR3 DNA sequence: TGTGCCAGCAGCGTAGAAGGGATTGGCAATCAGCCCCAGCATTTT.

There are a few counts of this clone. The genes are TRBV9 and TRBJ1-2; 9 bases line up with TRBD1. CDR1 and CDR2 (germline): SGDLS, YYNGEE. With V trimmed by 2 bases and J by 8 bases, 7 bases remained unmatched. This CDR3 is 14 amino acids long. DNA for the CDR3: TGTGCCAGCAGCGTCGGGACAGGGTGGTCCGGCTACACCTTC. This codes for CASSVGTGWSGYTF.

The chain is built from TRBV18 and TRBJ2-7; 7 bases map to TRBD1. This CDR3 spans 14 amino acids. In germline, CDR1 is KGHSH, CDR2 LQKENI. V dropped 6 bases and J dropped 0; count of bases not matched to a gene: 5. In DNA form, the CDR3 reads TGTGCCAGCTCTTTGGACAGGAGCTCCTACGAGCAGTACTTC. Protein product: CASSLDRSSYEQYF.

J is TRBJ1-2 and V is TRBV4-3, with 7 bases matching TRBD1. Germline CDR1 is LGHNA and CDR2 is YSLEER. This CDR3 comprises 14 residues. Trimming took 3 bases from V and 2 from J; bases not matched to a gene: 3. Written as DNA, the CDR3 is TGCGCCAGCAGCCAGTGGGGACAGAACTATGGCTACACCTTC. It is translated as CASSQWGQNYGYTF.

The V gene is TRBV29-1, the J gene TRBJ2-1; D is possibly TRBD2 (7 bases). V was clipped by 6 bases and J by 12 bases, with 18 bases between them. CDR3 size: 12 residues. The germline V gene encodes CDR1 SQVTM and CDR2 ANQGSEA. CDR3 nucleotides: TGCAGCGTGTTGCTAGCGGAGGGGGGGCAGTTCTTC. Translating gives CSVLLAEGGQFF.

The chain recombines TRBV5-1 with TRBJ1-2; TRBD1 matches 8 bases. Losses at the gene ends were 4 bases for V and 7 bases for J; bases not matched to a gene: 9. CDR3 size: 14 residues. Looked up from germline, CDR1 is SGHRS and CDR2 is YFSETQ. CDR3 nucleotide sequence: TGCGCCAGCAGCCCGGACAGGGCGGTTAGTGGCTACACCTTC. It is translated as CASSPDRAVSGYTF.

The chain recombines TRBV5-1 with TRBJ2-3; weak D call: TRBD2 (5 bases). Germline V lookup: CDR1 SGHRS, CDR2 YFSETQ. The CDR3 length is 15 residues. Trimming cost V 4 bases and J 0 bases, with 12 bases left between them. The CDR3 DNA reads as TGCGCCAGCAGCCTGAGGGCGGCTAGCACAGATACGCAGTATTTT. Translation: CASSLRAASTDTQYF.

The chain is built from TRBV10-2 and TRBJ2-1; D may be TRBD2 (7 bases). Germline loops: CDR1 WSHSY, CDR2 SAAADI. The CDR3 runs to 16 residues. Trimming removed 4 bases from V and 7 bases from J, with 20 bases in between. DNA of the CDR3: TGCGCCAGCAGTGGGACGGCCGGGGGGCCAGATAATGAGCAGTTCTTC. Translation gives CASSGTAGGPDNEQFF.

This chain joins TRBV11-2 and TRBJ1-2, with D unclear. V was trimmed by 5 bases and J by 4 bases, leaving 14 bases between them. The CDR3 runs to 14 residues. Germline values: CDR1 SGHAT, CDR2 FQNNGV. Here the CDR3 reads CASSPRVGVYGYTF. In DNA form, the CDR3 reads TGTGCCAGCAGCCCGCGGGTGGGCGTCTATGGCTACACCTTC.

The chain is built from TRBV4-2 and TRBJ1-1, with TRBD1 matching over 10 bases. The length of the CDR3 is 13 residues. Germline CDR1 is LGHNA and CDR2 is YNFKEQ. J was trimmed by 6 bases and V by 4 bases; bases with no gene match: 2. CDR3 coding DNA: TGTGCCAGCAGCCCGGGACAGGGGCCTGAAGCTTTCTTT. Protein product: CASSPGQGPEAFF.

V usage is TRBV4-1 and J usage is TRBJ2-3; D unclear. Germline V lookup: CDR1 MGHRA, CDR2 YSYEKL. With 6 bases removed from V and 5 bases from J, the gap between germline ends came to 12 bases. This CDR3 is built from 13 residues. The CDR3 nucleotides read TGCGCCAGCAGTATCTCTGCGTTAGATACGCAGTATTTT. Translating gives CASSISALDTQYF.

The chain uses TRBV19 and TRBJ1-2; 7 bases are shared with TRBD1. The CDR3 contains 16 residues. Unmatched junction bases numbered 12, after V lost 0 bases and J lost 8 bases. CDR1 LNHDA and CDR2 SQIVND come from the germline V gene (reference sequence). CDR3 loop: CASSIDGIQGGDGYTF. The CDR3 nucleotides are TGTGCCAGTAGTATAGATGGGATCCAAGGGGGCGACGGCTACACCTTC.

The chain has TRBV18 and TRBJ2-2; the D is unclear. V shed 1 base and J shed 1 base, with 13 bases lying between them. CDR1 KGHSH and CDR2 LQKENI come from the germline V gene. CDR3 length: 17 amino acids. CDR3 sequence (DNA): TGTGCCAGCTCACCACAGATCCGGTCGGAGAACACCGGGGAGCTGTTTTTT. This sequence encodes CASSPQIRSENTGELFF.

This clone was seen a handful of times. The chain employs TRBV2 and TRBJ2-1, with 9 positions matching TRBD2. CDR3 length equals 16 residues. With 6 bases clipped from V and 0 bases from J, the junction kept 6 bases outside the gene matches. Germline V CDR1 and CDR2: SNHLY, FYNNEI. The CDR3 bases are TGTGCCAGCAGGGCGGGACTAGCTCGCTCCTACAATGAGCAGTTCTTC. Residues: CASRAGLARSYNEQFF.

The rearrangement links TRBV6-1 to TRBJ2-7; D may correspond to TRBD1 or TRBD2 (6 bases each). Trimming removed 11 bases at V and 0 bases at J, with 17 bases between. The CDR3 is 14 amino acids. CDR1 and CDR2 from the germline V gene are MNHNS and SASEGT. CDR3 region: CAGGNRVSSYEQYF. CDR3 coding DNA: TGTGCCGGAGGGAACAGGGTCAGCTCCTACGAGCAGTACTTC.

This chain links TRBV7-2 with TRBJ2-2; D is unresolved. V lost 5 bases and J lost 6, with 13 bases in between. This CDR3 has 14 amino acids. Germline V lookup: CDR1 SGHTA, CDR2 FQGNSA. CDR3 protein: CASSLDTFAGELFF. Here the CDR3 DNA reads TGTGCCAGCAGCCTTGACACCTTTGCCGGGGAGCTGTTTTTT.

The chain recombines TRBV7-9 with TRBJ1-5; D is undetermined. Germline V gene sequence: CDR1 SEHNR, CDR2 FQNEAQ (reference sequence). Trimming left V 5 bases short and J 6 bases short, with 14 bases between. The CDR3 is 14 residues long. The CDR3 DNA reads TGTGCCAGCAGCCAAGAGACCCTTAGTCAGCCCCAGCATTTT. Its translation is CASSQETLSQPQHF.

The CDR3 region is CASSISPMADSYGYTF. CDR3 in DNA: TGTGCCAGTAGTATAAGCCCCATGGCGGACAGTTATGGCTACACCTTC. The chain joins TRBV19 to TRBJ1-2; perhaps TRBD1 as D (6 bases). With 2 bases removed from V and 5 bases from J, the gap between germline ends came to 18 bases. Germline-derived CDR1 and CDR2 are LNHDA and SQIVND (reference sequence). The CDR3 consists of 16 residues.